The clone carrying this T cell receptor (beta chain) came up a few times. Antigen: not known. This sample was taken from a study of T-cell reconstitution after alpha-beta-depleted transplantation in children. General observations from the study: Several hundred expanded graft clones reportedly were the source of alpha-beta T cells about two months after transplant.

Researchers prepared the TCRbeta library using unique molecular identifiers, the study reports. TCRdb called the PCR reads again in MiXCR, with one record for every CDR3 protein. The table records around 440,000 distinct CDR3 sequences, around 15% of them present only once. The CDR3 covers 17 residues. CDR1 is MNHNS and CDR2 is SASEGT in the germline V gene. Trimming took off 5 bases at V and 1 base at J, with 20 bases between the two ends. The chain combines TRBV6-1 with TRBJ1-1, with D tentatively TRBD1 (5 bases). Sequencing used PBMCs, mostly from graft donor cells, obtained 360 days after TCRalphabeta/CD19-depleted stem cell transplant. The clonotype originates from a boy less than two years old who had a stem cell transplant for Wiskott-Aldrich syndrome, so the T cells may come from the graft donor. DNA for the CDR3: TGTGCCAGCAGTCGTTCCGGGGCCCTAGGAGGGAACACTGAAGCTTTCTTT. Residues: CASSRSGALGGNTEAFF.